This entry lists 23 T cell receptor beta chains sequenced from one sample in a study of molecular identifiers for immune sequencing clone quantification. TCRdb processed the PCR reads anew with MiXCR; each CDR3 protein has one entry. This repertoire shows approximately 10,000 distinct CDR3 sequences, approximately 20% found once; its top ten account for over 1.5%. The sample consisted of naive CD8+ T cells from blood, with Jurkat cell RNA spiked in. Subset of the sample: FACS-sorted CD8+CD4-CCR7+CD45RA+ naive T cells. These receptors were collected from a human donor in good health. Some libraries in this study had Jurkat cell RNA spiked in.

The chain has TRBV11-2 and TRBJ2-7; D unresolved. Trimming removed 3 bases at V and 4 bases at J, with 10 bases between. Per germline, CDR1 SGHAT and CDR2 FQNNGV. This CDR3 is built from 13 residues. In DNA, the CDR3 is TGTGCCAGCAGCTTTAACGGACCGTACGAGCAGTACTTC. The encoded protein is CASSFNGPYEQYF.

This clonotype was observed many times. The chain employs TRBV3-1 and TRBJ1-2; D unresolved. The CDR3 spans 11 residues. Deletions cut 0 bases from V and 8 bases from J, with 4 bases between. Germline assignment: CDR1 LGHDT and CDR2 YNNKEL (reference sequence). The CDR3 region is CASSQEDGYTF. CDR3 DNA sequence: TGTGCCAGCAGCCAAGAAGACGGCTACACCTTC.

This clonotype is medium-sized (0.01 to 0.1%) within its sample. This chain connects TRBV11-2 to TRBJ2-1; 10 nucleotides align to TRBD1. CDR3 size: 17 residues. After removal of 0 bases from V and 15 bases from J, the junction contained 17 bases not matched to a gene. Per germline, CDR1 SGHAT and CDR2 FQNNGV. The CDR3 region is CASSLEPDRGHQATGFF. The DNA of the CDR3 is TGTGCCAGCAGCTTAGAACCCGACAGGGGGCACCAGGCTACAGGGTTCTTC.

This clonotype is deemed medium-sized. The chain carries TRBV25-1 and TRBJ1-1; D call uncertain. The CDR3 is 13 amino acids. The V gene's germline CDR1 is MGHDK and CDR2 SYGVNS. Between the trimmed V and J ends, which lost 0 bases and 4 bases, there was a span of 6 bases. The CDR3 nucleotides read TGTGCCAGCAGTGAATACGAGGGCACTGAAGCTTTCTTT. Protein product: CASSEYEGTEAFF.

This clonotype was picked up a small number of times. The rearrangement joins TRBV5-6 to TRBJ2-7; D ambiguous. V was pared by 1 base and J by 1 base, with 12 bases between. There are 15 residues in the CDR3. CDR1 and CDR2 (germline): SGHDT, YYEEEE. CDR3 sequence reads: CASSLLERISYEQYF. The CDR3 DNA follows: TGTGCCAGCAGCTTGCTAGAGAGGATATCCTACGAGCAGTACTTC.

This clonotype was detected many times. CDR3 amino acids: CSVGNRDRGEETQYF. The CDR3 DNA reads as TGCAGCGTGGGAAACCGGGACAGGGGGGAAGAGACCCAGTACTTC. V is TRBV29-1 and J is TRBJ2-5, with TRBD1 identical over 11 bases. The V and J ends lost 6 bases and 3 bases, in that order; junction bases with no gene match: 9. The CDR3 has 15 amino acids. Germline assignment: CDR1 SQVTM and CDR2 ANQGSEA.

This clonotype was seen repeatedly, ten times or more. The V and J genes are TRBV27 and TRBJ2-7; TRBD1 is a possible D gene (6 bases). Germline V gene data show CDR1 as MNHEY and CDR2 as SMNVEV (reference sequence). V was trimmed by 2 bases and J by 0 bases, leaving 11 bases between them. The CDR3 contains 15 residues. CDR3 protein: CASSLGTPVSYEQYF. The DNA for the CDR3 is TGTGCCAGCAGTTTAGGGACACCGGTCTCCTACGAGCAGTACTTC.

This clonotype is deemed medium-sized. V usage is TRBV7-9 and J usage is TRBJ2-5; the D gene is possibly TRBD2 (5 bases). The V and J ends lost 5 bases and 4 bases respectively, with 17 bases between them. In germline, CDR1 is SEHNR, CDR2 FQNEAQ (reference sequence). The CDR3 covers 15 residues. The CDR3 DNA follows: TGTGCCAGCAGCGCGGCGACCTCTAGCCCAGAGACCCAGTACTTC. Its translation is CASSAATSSPETQYF.

Only a few counts were recorded for this clonotype. DNA of the CDR3: TGTGCCAGTAGTAAAGGGAATCAGCCCCAGCATTTT. Its protein is CASSKGNQPQHF. The chain recombines TRBV19 with TRBJ1-5; the D is unclear. V lost 4 bases and J 4 bases, leaving 5 bases between the germline ends. CDR1 and CDR2 from the germline V gene are LNHDA and SQIVND (reference sequence). The length of the CDR3 is 12 residues.

About this clonotype itself: A clone one base away is much larger, so this may be a read error. This chain connects TRBV13 to TRBJ2-3, with 9 nucleotides matching TRBD2. The germline V gene encodes CDR1 PRHDT and CDR2 FYEKMQ (reference sequence). J gave up 2 bases and V 0 bases, and 6 bases lay outside the gene matches. CDR3 length: 17 residues. This CDR3 reads CASSLGLAGCNTDTQYF. CDR3 coding DNA: TGTGCCAGCAGCTTAGGCCTAGCGGGGTGCAACACAGATACGCAGTATTTT. Full variable domain (missing parts from reference TRBV13 and TRBJ2-3): AAGVIQSPRHLIKEKRETATLKCYPIPRHDTVYWYQQGPGQDPQFLISFYEKMQSDKGSIPDRFSAQQFSDYHSELNMSSLELGDSALYFCASSLGLAGCNTDTQYFGPGTRLTVL.

About this clonotype itself: A much larger clone lies one base from this, so it may be a read error. CDR3 loop: CASSRGSGSPVQYF. The CDR3 DNA is TGCGCCAGCAGCCGGGGTAGCGGGAGCCCCGTGCAGTACTTC. The chain is built from TRBV4-1 and TRBJ2-7, with 9 bases aligning to TRBD2. CDR3 size: 14 residues. The trim removed 4 bases at V and 9 bases at J, leaving 10 bases unmatched. Germline-derived CDR1 and CDR2 are MGHRA and YSYEKL.

The chain's CDR3 is CASSQGGVWTNEKLFF. For the CDR3, the DNA is TGTGCCAGCAGCCAGGGGGGGGTTTGGACTAATGAAAAACTGTTTTTT. The chain uses TRBV13 and TRBJ1-4; 7 bases map to TRBD1. The V segment lost 5 bases and the J segment 2 bases; nucleotides outside the gene matches: 8. CDR3 length equals 16 residues. In germline, CDR1 is PRHDT, CDR2 FYEKMQ (reference sequence). Variable domain in full (rest from reference TRBV13 and TRBJ1-4): AAGVIQSPRHLIKEKRETATLKCYPIPRHDTVYWYQQGPGQDPQFLISFYEKMQSDKGSIPDRFSAQQFSDYHSELNMSSLELGDSALYFCASSQGGVWTNEKLFFGSGTQLSVL.

To note about this clonotype: Given a much more abundant clone one base away, this may be a read error. The rearrangement joins TRBV7-7 to TRBJ2-5; D gene ambiguous. The germline CDR1 and CDR2 sequences are SSHAT and FNYEAQ (reference sequence). The CDR3 spans 15 residues. CDR3 residues: CASSNEARYGETRYF. CDR3 nucleotide sequence: TGTGCCAGCAGCAACGAGGCCCGATATGGAGAGACCCGGTACTTC.

This clonotype is termed medium-sized. This sequence joins TRBV28 and TRBJ1-2; possibly TRBD1 for D (6 bases). V lost 5 bases and J 2 bases, leaving 15 bases between the germline ends. From germline, CDR1 is MDHEN and CDR2 SYDVKM. This CDR3 region has 15 residues. CDR3 bases: TGTGCCAGCAGTCCCTGGGCGGACAGAAACTATGGCTACACCTTC. This sequence encodes CASSPWADRNYGYTF.

This clonotype was counted ten times or more. The chain joins TRBV20-1 to TRBJ2-3; 16 positions agree with TRBD2. Germline V lookup: CDR1 DFQATT, CDR2 SNEGSKA (reference sequence). The CDR3 spans 18 residues. J lost 4 bases, V lost 3 bases, and 10 bases had no gene match. For the CDR3, the DNA is TGCAGTGCTAGTCTAGGGACTAGCGGGAGGGCCTTGGCAGATACGCAGTATTTT. This sequence encodes CSASLGTSGRALADTQYF.

The V and J genes are TRBV9 and TRBJ2-2; 10 nucleotides line up with TRBD2. V lost 4 bases to trimming and J lost 5 bases; unmatched junction nucleotides: 5. This CDR3 comprises 15 residues. Germline V gene data show CDR1 as SGDLS and CDR2 as YYNGEE. The CDR3 bases are TGTGCCAGCAGCAGGAGGACTAGCGGTACCGGGGAGCTGTTTTTT. Translating it yields CASSRRTSGTGELFF.

The chain is built from TRBV6-6 and TRBJ2-1, with 11 nucleotides matching TRBD2. CDR1 and CDR2 from the germline V gene are MNHNY and SVGAGI (reference sequence). Trimming took 6 bases from V and 2 from J; bases not matched to a gene: 3. This CDR3 comprises 15 residues. CDR3 loop: CASRLAGGTYNEQFF. The DNA for the CDR3 is TGTGCCAGCAGGCTAGCGGGAGGAACCTACAATGAGCAGTTCTTC.

This clonotype occurred many times. The DNA of the CDR3 is TGTGCCAGCAGTCCATTTGGCTCGGCCAGTGGGTACAATGAGCAGTTCTTC. This sequence encodes CASSPFGSASGYNEQFF. The genes are TRBV6-5 and TRBJ2-1; D is uncertain. CDR1 is MNHEY and CDR2 is SVGAGI in the germline V gene. The CDR3 extends over 17 amino acids. Trimming took off 5 bases at V and 4 bases at J, with 21 bases between the two ends.

By share, this clonotype counts as medium-sized. The CDR3 bases are TGCAGCGTTGAATGGGCGGGGACCCAAGAGACCCAGTACTTC. Protein sequence: CSVEWAGTQETQYF. The J gene is TRBJ2-5, the V gene TRBV29-1; perhaps TRBD2 as D (6 bases). V gave up 2 bases and J gave up 1 base, with 11 bases separating them. Germline-derived CDR1 and CDR2 are SQVTM and ANQGSEA. This CDR3 is built from 14 residues.

This clonotype was detected many times. This chain connects TRBV20-1 to TRBJ1-1; TRBD1 matches 10 bases. This CDR3 is 17 amino acids long. V lost 2 bases and J lost 1; bases outside the gene matches: 10. Per the germline V gene, CDR1 is DFQATT and CDR2 is SNEGSKA (reference sequence). The CDR3 DNA reads as TGCAGTGCTAGATTCCTACCGGGACAGGGGACGAACACTGAAGCTTTCTTT. It is translated as CSARFLPGQGTNTEAFF.

This chain links TRBV29-1 with TRBJ2-1; D is unresolved. Per germline, CDR1 SQVTM and CDR2 ANQGSEA. Trimming stripped 4 bases from V and 6 bases from J, with 4 bases between. The CDR3 extends over 10 amino acids. CDR3 region: CSVGGNEQFF. The CDR3 DNA is TGCAGCGTTGGAGGCAATGAGCAGTTCTTC.

This clonotype has at least ten counts. The chain carries TRBV12-5 and TRBJ1-2, with D uncertain. The CDR3 is 11 residues long. In germline, CDR1 is LGHNT, CDR2 FRNRAP. Trimming took 6 bases from V and 7 from J, leaving 9 bases between them. CDR3 protein: CASGFTTGYTF. The CDR3 nucleotides read TGTGCTAGTGGATTCACGACTGGCTACACCTTC.

About this clonotype: A clone one base away is much larger, so this may be a read error. This CDR3 is CASSLSAGRDSEAFF. The CDR3 DNA is TGTGCCAGCAGTTTATCGGCAGGGAGGGACTCTGAAGCTTTCTTT. The chain joins TRBV27 to TRBJ1-1; D might be TRBD1 (5 bases). V was shortened by 0 bases and J by 6 bases, with 14 bases between the two germline ends. CDR3 size: 15 residues. From germline, CDR1 is MNHEY and CDR2 SMNVEV (reference sequence).